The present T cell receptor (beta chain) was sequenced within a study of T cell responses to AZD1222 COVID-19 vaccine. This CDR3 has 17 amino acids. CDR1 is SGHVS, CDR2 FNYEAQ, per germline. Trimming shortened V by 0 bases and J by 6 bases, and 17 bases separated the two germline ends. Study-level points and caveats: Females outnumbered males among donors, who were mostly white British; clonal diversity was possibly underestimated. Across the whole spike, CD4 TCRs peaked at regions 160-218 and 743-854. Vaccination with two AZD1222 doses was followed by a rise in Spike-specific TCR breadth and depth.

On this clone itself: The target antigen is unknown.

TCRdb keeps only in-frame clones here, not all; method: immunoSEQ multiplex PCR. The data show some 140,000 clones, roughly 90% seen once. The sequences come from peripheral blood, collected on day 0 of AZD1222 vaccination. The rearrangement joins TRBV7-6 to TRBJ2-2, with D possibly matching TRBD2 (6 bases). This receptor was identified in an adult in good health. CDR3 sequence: CASSLARPSVVAGELFF. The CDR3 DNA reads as TGTGCCAGCAGCTTAGCCCGTCCTAGCGTAGTGGCCGGGGAGCTGTTTTTT.